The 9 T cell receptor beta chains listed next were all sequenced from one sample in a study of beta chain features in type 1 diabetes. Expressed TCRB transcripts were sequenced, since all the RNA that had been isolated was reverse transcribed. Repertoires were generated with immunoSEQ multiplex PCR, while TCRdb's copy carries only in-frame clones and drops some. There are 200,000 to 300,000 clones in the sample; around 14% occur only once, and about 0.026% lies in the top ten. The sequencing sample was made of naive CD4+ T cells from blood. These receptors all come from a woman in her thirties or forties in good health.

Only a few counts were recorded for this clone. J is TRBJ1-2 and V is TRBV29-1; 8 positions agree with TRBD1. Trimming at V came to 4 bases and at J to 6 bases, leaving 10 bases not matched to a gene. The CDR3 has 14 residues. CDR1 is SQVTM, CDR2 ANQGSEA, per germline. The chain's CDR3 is CSVAAQGASDGYTF. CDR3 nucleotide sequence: TGCAGCGTTGCGGCCCAGGGGGCAAGCGATGGCTACACCTTC.

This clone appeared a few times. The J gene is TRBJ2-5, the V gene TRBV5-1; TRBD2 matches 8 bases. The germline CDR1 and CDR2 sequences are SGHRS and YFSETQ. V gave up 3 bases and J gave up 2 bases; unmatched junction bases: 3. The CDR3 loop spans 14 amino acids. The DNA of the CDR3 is TGCGCCAGCAGCTGGGGGACTAGTCAAGAGACCCAGTACTTC. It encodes CASSWGTSQETQYF.

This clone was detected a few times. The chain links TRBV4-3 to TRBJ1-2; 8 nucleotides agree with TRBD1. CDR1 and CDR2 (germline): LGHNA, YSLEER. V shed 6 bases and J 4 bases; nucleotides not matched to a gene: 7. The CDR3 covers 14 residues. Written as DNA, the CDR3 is TGCGCCAGCAGACCGACAGGGGAGGGCTATGGCTACACCTTC. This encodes CASRPTGEGYGYTF.

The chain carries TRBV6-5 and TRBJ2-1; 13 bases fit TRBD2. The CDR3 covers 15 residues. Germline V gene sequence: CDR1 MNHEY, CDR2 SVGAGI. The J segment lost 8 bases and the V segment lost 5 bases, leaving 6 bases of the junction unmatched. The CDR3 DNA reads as TGTGCCAGCAGTACTGGGACTAGCGGGGAATATGAGCAGTTCTTC. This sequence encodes CASSTGTSGEYEQFF.

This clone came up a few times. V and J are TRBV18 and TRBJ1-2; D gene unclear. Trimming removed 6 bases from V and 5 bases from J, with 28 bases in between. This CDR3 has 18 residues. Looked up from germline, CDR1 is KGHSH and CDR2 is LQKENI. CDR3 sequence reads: CASSRNPPLDSGLYGYTF. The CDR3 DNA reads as TGTGCCAGCTCGCGGAACCCACCACTCGATTCTGGCCTATATGGCTACACCTTC.

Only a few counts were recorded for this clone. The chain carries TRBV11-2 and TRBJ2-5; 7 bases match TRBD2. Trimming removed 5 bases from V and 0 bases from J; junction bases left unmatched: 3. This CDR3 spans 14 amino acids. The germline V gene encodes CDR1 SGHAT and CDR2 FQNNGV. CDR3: CASSPGLHQETQYF. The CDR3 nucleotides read TGTGCCAGCAGCCCGGGACTACACCAAGAGACCCAGTACTTC.

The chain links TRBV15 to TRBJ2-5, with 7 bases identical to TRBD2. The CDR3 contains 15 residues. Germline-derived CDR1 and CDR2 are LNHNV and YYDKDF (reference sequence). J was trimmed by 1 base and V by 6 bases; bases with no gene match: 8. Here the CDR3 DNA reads TGTGCCACCAGAAGGGAGGGACTACTCCAAGAGACCCAGTACTTC. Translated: CATRREGLLQETQYF.

The CDR3 protein is CASSLSSYNSPLHF. In DNA, the CDR3 is TGTGCCAGCAGTCTCAGCTCCTATAATTCACCCCTCCACTTT. The chain employs TRBV7-2 and TRBJ1-6; D gene uncertain. Germline V CDR1 and CDR2: SGHTA, FQGNSA. The CDR3 contains 14 residues. Trimming left V 6 bases short and J 0 bases short, with 6 bases between.

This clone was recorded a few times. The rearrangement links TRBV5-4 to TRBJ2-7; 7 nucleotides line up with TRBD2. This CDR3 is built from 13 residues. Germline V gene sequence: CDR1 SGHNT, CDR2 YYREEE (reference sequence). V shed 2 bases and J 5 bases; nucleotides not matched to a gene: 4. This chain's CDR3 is CASSFKGRDEQYF. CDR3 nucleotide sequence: TGTGCCAGCAGCTTCAAGGGGAGGGACGAGCAGTACTTC.